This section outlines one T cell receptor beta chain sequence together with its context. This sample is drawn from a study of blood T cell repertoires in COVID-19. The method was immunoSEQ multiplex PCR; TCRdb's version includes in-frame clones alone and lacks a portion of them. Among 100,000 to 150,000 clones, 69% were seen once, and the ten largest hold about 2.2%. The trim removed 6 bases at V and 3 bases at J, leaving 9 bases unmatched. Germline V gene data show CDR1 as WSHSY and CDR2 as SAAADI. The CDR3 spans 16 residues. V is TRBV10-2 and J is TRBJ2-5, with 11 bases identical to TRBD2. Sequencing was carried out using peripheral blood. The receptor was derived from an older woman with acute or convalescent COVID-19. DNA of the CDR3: TGCGCCAGCAGCCTGAGACTAGCGGGATGGAAAGAGACCCAGTACTTC. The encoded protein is CASSLRLAGWKETQYF.